Below, 24 T cell receptor beta chains from the same sample are listed, as sequenced in a study of sequential checkpoint blockade in melanoma. Here immunoSEQ multiplex PCR was the method, and the copy in TCRdb shows in-frame clones only, minus some. The data contain 13,000 or so clones, around 48% of them seen just once; the ten biggest clones take up around 15%. Regarding treatment: randomized to nivolumab then ipilimumab (arm A) or the reverse (arm B). The sample consisted of CD8+ T cells sorted from blood (inferred from file names), taken from a patient given nivolumab and ipilimumab in sequence. These receptors were collected from a human donor with melanoma.

There are a few counts of this clone. The chain joins TRBV13 to TRBJ1-5; D unresolved. Trimming took 2 bases from V and 4 from J, leaving 9 bases between them. CDR1 is PRHDT, CDR2 FYEKMQ, per germline (reference sequence). The CDR3 has 14 residues. DNA for the CDR3: TGTGCCAGCAGCTTAAGAGGAGGAAATCAGCCCCAGCATTTT. This translates into CASSLRGGNQPQHF.

The genes are TRBV27 and TRBJ2-7; a possible D gene is TRBD2 (6 bases). The germline V and J ends were trimmed by 2 bases and 3 bases, with 8 bases remaining between them. Germline V gene data show CDR1 as MNHEY and CDR2 as SMNVEV (reference sequence). The CDR3 has 13 amino acids. The CDR3 nucleotides read TGTGCCAGCAGTTTAACTAGCTACTACGAGCAGTACTTC. This codes for CASSLTSYYEQYF.

This rearrangement joins TRBV4-1 to TRBJ2-1, with 9 bases aligning to TRBD1. From germline, CDR1 is MGHRA and CDR2 YSYEKL. The CDR3 length is 17 residues. V was clipped by 4 bases and J by 10 bases; unmatched bases: 17. CDR3 sequence reads: CASSLRDPRQGDFEQFF. Here the CDR3 DNA reads TGCGCCAGCAGCCTAAGGGATCCGAGACAGGGGGACTTCGAGCAGTTCTTC.

The genes are TRBV30 and TRBJ2-7; 12 bases are a match to TRBD2. The junction had 5 bases not matched to a gene; V was cut back by 2 bases and J by 6 bases. The V gene's germline CDR1 is GTSNPN and CDR2 SVGIG (reference sequence). This CDR3 has 14 amino acids. The CDR3 region is CAWSPSGGAVEQYF. Here the CDR3 DNA reads TGTGCCTGGAGTCCTAGCGGGGGGGCGGTCGAGCAGTACTTC.

This clone occurred a few times. The V and J genes are TRBV6-4 and TRBJ2-7; D might be TRBD1 (6 bases). CDR1 and CDR2 from the germline V gene are MRHNA and SNTAGT. The CDR3 has 14 amino acids. V was trimmed by 3 bases and J by 3 bases, leaving 12 bases between them. CDR3: CASSDPGTSYEQYF. The CDR3 nucleotides read TGTGCCAGCAGTGATCCCGGGACAAGCTACGAGCAGTACTTC.

The chain is built from TRBV28 and TRBJ1-2; D perhaps matches TRBD1 (5 bases). Germline V gene data show CDR1 as MDHEN and CDR2 as SYDVKM. This CDR3 has 16 residues. The germline V and J ends were trimmed by 2 bases and 5 bases, with 18 bases remaining between them. The CDR3 loop reads CASSLGAGQNLYGYTF. The CDR3, as DNA: TGTGCCAGCAGTTTAGGGGCGGGGCAGAATCTTTATGGCTACACCTTC.

This chain uses TRBV6-5 with TRBJ2-1; the D is unclear. The CDR3 spans 12 residues. Looked up from germline, CDR1 is MNHEY and CDR2 is SVGAGI. V was pared by 5 bases and J by 3 bases, with 5 bases between. CDR3 sequence (DNA): TGTGCCAGCAGTACGAGCTACAATGAGCAGTTCTTC. Its protein product is CASSTSYNEQFF.

Within the sample, this clone is medium-sized (0.01 to 0.1%). The rearrangement links TRBV28 to TRBJ2-7; D unresolved. CDR1 MDHEN and CDR2 SYDVKM come from the germline V gene. The length of the CDR3 is 14 residues. Trimming stripped 7 bases from V and 0 bases from J, with 13 bases between. In DNA form, the CDR3 reads TGTGCCAGCAACTTTAAGTCCCTCTCCTACGAGCAGTACTTC. This encodes CASNFKSLSYEQYF.

The chain links TRBV28 to TRBJ2-1, with D possibly being TRBD2 (5 bases). Germline values: CDR1 MDHEN, CDR2 SYDVKM. The V end was cut by 2 bases, the J end by 4 bases, with 9 bases between. The CDR3 length is 14 residues. In DNA form, the CDR3 reads TGTGCCAGCAGTTTAGAGGGAACATACAATGAGCAGTTCTTC. Translated, it gives CASSLEGTYNEQFF.

J is TRBJ2-1 and V is TRBV10-1; TRBD1 matches at 10 bases. V shed 1 base and J 7 bases; nucleotides not matched to a gene: 7. The CDR3 totals 16 residues. The germline V gene has CDR1 WNHNN and CDR2 SYGVQD (reference sequence). CDR3 sequence: CASSEWGTGEVNEQFF. The CDR3 DNA is TGCGCCAGCAGTGAGTGGGGGACAGGGGAGGTGAATGAGCAGTTCTTC.

The V call is TRBV30, the J call TRBJ1-4; D is unclear. This CDR3 region has 11 residues. Germline-derived CDR1 and CDR2 are GTSNPN and SVGIG (reference sequence). Trimming took off 2 bases at V and 7 bases at J, with 5 bases between the two ends. Here the CDR3 DNA reads TGTGCCTGGAGTCGGAGTGAAAAACTGTTTTTT. Protein: CAWSRSEKLFF.

The genes are TRBV30 and TRBJ2-7; 7 bases fit TRBD1. This CDR3 spans 15 amino acids. Germline V lookup: CDR1 GTSNPN, CDR2 SVGIG (reference sequence). V trimming: 3 bases; J trimming: 1 base; junction bases outside the gene matches: 9. CDR3 DNA sequence: TGTGCCTGGAGCGTAGGCAGGGGGAATTCCTACGAGCAGTACTTC. Translated, it gives CAWSVGRGNSYEQYF. Drawing the rest from reference TRBV30 and TRBJ2-7, the complete variable domain is SQTIHQWPATLVQPVGSPLSLECTVEGTSNPNLYWYRQAAGRGLQLLFYSVGIGQISSEVPQNLSASRPQDRQFILSSKKLLLSDSGFYLCAWSVGRGNSYEQYFGPGTRLTVT.

This clone has a handful of counts. V is TRBV14 and J is TRBJ2-2; tentatively, D is TRBD1 (5 bases). This CDR3 region has 14 residues. The V gene lost 4 bases and the J gene lost 1 base, with 7 bases spanning the gap. CDR1 SGHDN and CDR2 FVKESK come from the germline V gene. Here the CDR3 reads CASSLGQNTGELFF. The CDR3 DNA is TGTGCCAGCAGCCTTGGACAGAACACCGGGGAGCTGTTTTTT.

The V call is TRBV30, the J call TRBJ2-7, with 10 bases lining up with TRBD1. This CDR3 spans 14 amino acids. The germline CDR1 and CDR2 sequences are GTSNPN and SVGIG (reference sequence). V was pared by 2 bases and J by 4 bases, with 5 bases of the junction left unmatched. Written as DNA, the CDR3 is TGTGCCTGGAGTATTTGGACAGGGGGATACGAGCAGTACTTC. Translating it yields CAWSIWTGGYEQYF. The whole variable domain, filled in from reference TRBV30 and TRBJ2-7, reads SQTIHQWPATLVQPVGSPLSLECTVEGTSNPNLYWYRQAAGRGLQLLFYSVGIGQISSEVPQNLSASRPQDRQFILSSKKLLLSDSGFYLCAWSIWTGGYEQYFGPGTRLTVT.

This sequence joins TRBV15 and TRBJ1-2; 7 nucleotides line up with TRBD1. Germline-derived CDR1 and CDR2 are LNHNV and YYDKDF (reference sequence). CDR3 length: 16 amino acids. The J segment lost 1 base and the V segment lost 0 bases, leaving 5 bases of the junction unmatched. This chain's CDR3 is CATSRDAGGINYGYTF. The CDR3 DNA reads TGTGCCACCAGCAGAGATGCAGGGGGTATTAACTATGGCTACACCTTC.

The J gene is TRBJ2-7, the V gene TRBV13, with TRBD1 as a possible D gene (6 bases). From germline, CDR1 is PRHDT and CDR2 FYEKMQ (reference sequence). The CDR3 is made up of 12 amino acids. Trimming pared 6 bases from V and 6 bases from J, leaving 12 bases between. The CDR3 sequence: CASSQQGSEQYF. The CDR3 nucleotides are TGTGCCAGCAGTCAACAGGGATCCGAGCAGTACTTC.

The V gene is TRBV4-1, the J gene TRBJ2-7; TRBD2 matches 9 bases. This CDR3 region has 15 residues. J was trimmed by 5 bases and V by 0 bases; bases with no gene match: 5. Germline V CDR1 and CDR2: MGHRA, YSYEKL. As DNA, the CDR3 is TGCGCCAGCAGCCAAGATGCGGGAGGGCTTAACGAGCAGTACTTC. Its translation is CASSQDAGGLNEQYF.

The table lists this clone with a few counts. V usage is TRBV30 and J usage is TRBJ2-2; TRBD1 agrees at 12 bases. CDR1 and CDR2 from the germline V gene are GTSNPN and SVGIG (reference sequence). The CDR3 length is 18 residues. Trimming at V came to 3 bases and at J to 3 bases, leaving 11 bases not matched to a gene. The CDR3 nucleotides read TGTGCCTGGAGGGCCAGGGGACAGGGGGCTGGCGACACCGGGGAGCTGTTTTTT. This codes for CAWRARGQGAGDTGELFF.

This clone is judged medium-sized. The chain carries TRBV13 and TRBJ2-3; possible D gene TRBD2, 6 bases. The CDR3 spans 15 residues. The V and J ends lost 3 bases and 4 bases respectively, with 14 bases between them. CDR1 is PRHDT, CDR2 FYEKMQ, per germline (reference sequence). CDR3 sequence (DNA): TGTGCCAGCAGCTTGAGGGGATGGGAGGCAGATACGCAGTATTTT. Translation: CASSLRGWEADTQYF.

This chain links TRBV2 with TRBJ2-1, with D perhaps TRBD1 (6 bases). CDR1 and CDR2 (germline): SNHLY, FYNNEI. Trimming pared 8 bases from V and 7 bases from J, leaving 15 bases between. CDR3 length: 13 amino acids. In nucleotides, the CDR3 is TGTGCCAGCCGGGGTGTGGGGACAAATGAGCAGTTCTTC. Amino acids: CASRGVGTNEQFF. The complete variable domain, with remaining parts taken from reference TRBV2 and TRBJ2-1, reads EPEVTQTPSHQVTQMGQEVILRCVPISNHLYFYWYRQILGQKVEFLVSFYNNEISEKSEIFDDQFSVERPDGSNFTLKIRSTKLEDSAMYFCASRGVGTNEQFFGPGTRLTVL.

CDR3 region: CASSSGTGTSYEQYF. The CDR3 DNA reads TGTGCCAGCAGCTCCGGGACAGGGACATCCTACGAGCAGTACTTC. The chain recombines TRBV11-2 with TRBJ2-7; TRBD1 matches 9 bases. Germline V lookup: CDR1 SGHAT, CDR2 FQNNGV. This CDR3 has 15 amino acids. J was trimmed by 1 base and V by 4 bases; bases with no gene match: 5.

The V gene is TRBV7-9, the J gene TRBJ2-1; D is uncertain. The CDR3 is 13 amino acids. V was cut by 5 bases and J by 5 bases, with 10 bases left in between. Germline-derived CDR1 and CDR2 are SEHNR and FQNEAQ (reference sequence). CDR3: CASSLFTDNEQFF. CDR3 DNA sequence: TGTGCCAGCAGCCTCTTCACGGACAATGAGCAGTTCTTC.

The rearrangement links TRBV2 to TRBJ1-1; no clear D. CDR3 length: 10 residues. The germline CDR1 and CDR2 sequences are SNHLY and FYNNEI. Trimming pared 4 bases from V and 8 bases from J, leaving 5 bases between. As DNA, the CDR3 is TGTGCCAGCAGTGTCGGGGAAGCTTTCTTT. It specifies CASSVGEAFF.

This clone has only a few counts. CDR3 sequence: CASSFGAGGRSDTQYF. In DNA, the CDR3 is TGTGCCAGCAGCTTCGGGGCGGGGGGGCGATCAGATACGCAGTATTTT. The chain joins TRBV5-6 to TRBJ2-3; 9 bases are shared with TRBD2. The J segment lost 4 bases and the V segment lost 2 bases, leaving 8 bases of the junction unmatched. CDR1 and CDR2 from the germline V gene are SGHDT and YYEEEE. This CDR3 has 16 residues.